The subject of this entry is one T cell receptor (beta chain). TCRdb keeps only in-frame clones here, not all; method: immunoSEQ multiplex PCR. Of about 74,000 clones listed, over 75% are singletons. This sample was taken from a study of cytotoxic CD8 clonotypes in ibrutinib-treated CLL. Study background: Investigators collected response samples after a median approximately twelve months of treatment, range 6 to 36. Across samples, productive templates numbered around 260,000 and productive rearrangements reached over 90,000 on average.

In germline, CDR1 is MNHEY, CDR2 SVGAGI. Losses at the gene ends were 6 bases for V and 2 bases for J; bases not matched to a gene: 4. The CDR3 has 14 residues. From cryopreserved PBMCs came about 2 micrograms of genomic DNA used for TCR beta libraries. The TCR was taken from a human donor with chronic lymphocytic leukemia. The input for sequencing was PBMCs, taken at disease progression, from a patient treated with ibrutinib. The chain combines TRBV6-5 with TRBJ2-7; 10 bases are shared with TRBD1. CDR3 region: CASRGTGVAYEQYF. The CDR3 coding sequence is TGTGCCAGCAGAGGGACAGGGGTAGCCTACGAGCAGTACTTC.